Shown below are 27 T cell receptor beta chains from a single sample sequenced in a study of PD-L1 blockade in urothelial cancer (dated by TCRdb to about 2017). The library was obtained by the immunoSEQ multiplex PCR assay. The immuneACCESS repertoire file appears here via TCRdb, limited to in-frame rearrangements. These files lack a portion of the clones; in checked studies, under half of the deficit traces to unresolved V genes, and the cause of the others is not known. The sample records tens of thousands of clones, 81% of which are singletons. Around 2.5% of the sample belongs to the ten largest clones. The specimen was PBMCs, collected around atezolizumab (anti-PD-L1) treatment. The receptors originated from a man aged 70 or older with urothelial cancer.

In the case of this clone: Germline and junction disagree at one end, which may indicate a read error. J is TRBJ2-5 and V is TRBV7-7; possibly TRBD2 for D (5 bases). In germline, CDR1 is SSHAT, CDR2 FNYEAQ (reference sequence). CDR3 length: 13 residues. The CDR3 loop is CASSPGSQETQYF. As DNA, the CDR3 is TGTGCTAGCAGCCCGGGGAGCCAAGAGACCCAGTACTTC. The entire variable domain, with the rest obtained from reference TRBV7-7 and TRBJ2-5, is as follows: GAGVSQSPRYKVTKRGQDVTLRCDPISSHATLYWYQQALGQGPEFLTYFNYEAQPDKSGLPSDRFSAERPEGSISTLTIQRTEQRDSAMYRCASSPGSQETQYFGPGTRLLVL.

The chain employs TRBV21-1 and TRBJ1-2; the table's D call, TRBD1, has no DNA check behind it. TRBV21-1 is a known pseudogene. CDR3 size: 15 residues. CDR3 coding DNA: TGTGCCAGCAGCCCTGACAGGAAAACGGGCTATGGCTACACCTTC. Translation: CASSPDRKTGYGYTF.

This sequence joins TRBV29-1 and TRBJ2-3, with 7 bases fitting TRBD2. The CDR3 length is 13 residues. With V trimmed by 4 bases and J by 2 bases, 3 bases remained unmatched. The germline CDR1 and CDR2 sequences are SQVTM and ANQGSEA. CDR3 residues: CSVGGGDTDTQYF. CDR3 DNA sequence: TGCAGCGTTGGGGGAGGGGACACAGATACGCAGTATTTT.

The V gene is TRBV9, the J gene TRBJ1-5; tentative D call: TRBD1 (6 bases). V was shortened by 3 bases and J by 4 bases, with 14 bases between the two germline ends. The CDR3 runs to 15 residues. CDR1 is SGDLS, CDR2 YYNGEE, per germline. Here the CDR3 reads CASSAGTRPNQPQHF. The CDR3 DNA reads as TGTGCCAGCAGCGCCGGGACACGCCCAAATCAGCCCCAGCATTTT.

The chain combines TRBV9 with TRBJ2-5; 8 bases are a match to TRBD2. The germline V gene encodes CDR1 SGDLS and CDR2 YYNGEE. Germline trimming cut 7 bases from V and 1 base from J; bases unmatched to any gene: 18. CDR3 length equals 18 residues. CDR3 residues: CASGEGASGYILQETQYF. The CDR3 bases are TGTGCCAGCGGGGAAGGAGCTAGCGGGTACATTCTCCAAGAGACCCAGTACTTC.

This clone showed up just a few times. V is TRBV2 and J is TRBJ2-3; 10 nucleotides align to TRBD1. The CDR3 length is 15 residues. J was trimmed by 4 bases and V by 7 bases; bases with no gene match: 8. Germline V gene data show CDR1 as SNHLY and CDR2 as FYNNEI. The CDR3 spells CASKAETGGPDTQYF. The CDR3 DNA reads as TGTGCCAGCAAGGCGGAGACAGGGGGCCCAGATACGCAGTATTTT. The entire variable domain, with the rest obtained from reference TRBV2 and TRBJ2-3, is as follows: EPEVTQTPSHQVTQMGQEVILRCVPISNHLYFYWYRQILGQKVEFLVSFYNNEISEKSEIFDDQFSVERPDGSNFTLKIRSTKLEDSAMYFCASKAETGGPDTQYFGPGTRLTVL.

J is TRBJ2-4 and V is TRBV5-1, with 9 bases aligning to TRBD1. Germline V CDR1 and CDR2: SGHRS, YFSETQ. Trimming took 0 bases from V and 7 from J; bases not matched to a gene: 5. The CDR3 loop spans 15 amino acids. Written as DNA, the CDR3 is TGCGCCAGCAGCTTGGGGACAGGGGAAGGGAACATTCAGTACTTC. Protein product: CASSLGTGEGNIQYF.

This clone appeared once. The chain links TRBV29-1 to TRBJ2-5; no firm D call. The V gene lost 4 bases and the J gene lost 1 base, with 10 bases spanning the gap. Germline loops: CDR1 SQVTM, CDR2 ANQGSEA. There are 13 residues in the CDR3. This chain's CDR3 is CSVGAQAQETQYF. In nucleotides, the CDR3 is TGCAGCGTTGGGGCGCAGGCCCAAGAGACCCAGTACTTC.

This CDR3 is CASSQESSGVYEQYF. In DNA, the CDR3 is TGTGCCAGCAGCCAAGAGTCCAGCGGGGTTTACGAGCAGTACTTC. The chain combines TRBV4-2 with TRBJ2-7; TRBD2 matches 7 bases. The CDR3 length is 15 residues. Trimming at V came to 0 bases and at J to 4 bases, leaving 6 bases not matched to a gene. CDR1 is LGHNA and CDR2 is YNFKEQ in the germline V gene.

The chain is built from TRBV29-1 and TRBJ2-2; 9 nucleotides agree with TRBD1. There are 14 residues in the CDR3. Unmatched junction bases numbered 1, after V lost 0 bases and J lost 5 bases. Germline values: CDR1 SQVTM, CDR2 ANQGSEA. Here the CDR3 reads CSVEEGQGTGELFF. The CDR3 region has the DNA TGCAGCGTTGAAGAGGGACAGGGTACCGGGGAGCTGTTTTTT.

The J gene is TRBJ1-2, the V gene TRBV19, with a tentative D call TRBD1 (6 bases). Germline lookup yields CDR1 LNHDA and CDR2 SQIVND (reference sequence). This CDR3 has 13 residues. The V gene lost 8 bases and the J gene lost 5 bases, with 15 bases spanning the gap. The CDR3: CASFRGQNYGYTF. The CDR3 nucleotides are TGTGCCAGTTTCAGAGGACAGAATTATGGCTACACCTTC. The complete variable domain, with remaining parts taken from reference TRBV19 and TRBJ1-2, reads DGGITQSPKYLFRKEGQNVTLSCEQNLNHDAMYWYRQDPGQGLRLIYYSQIVNDFQKGDIAEGYSVSREKKESFPLTVTSAQKNPTAFYLCASFRGQNYGYTFGSGTRLTVV.

In its sample, this clone was seen a few times. The rearrangement uses TRBV5-4 and TRBJ2-2, with TRBD2 as a possible D gene (6 bases). The CDR3 loop spans 14 amino acids. Trimming cost V 2 bases and J 6 bases, with 11 bases left between them. Per germline, CDR1 SGHNT and CDR2 YYREEE (reference sequence). In DNA form, the CDR3 reads TGTGCCAGCAGCTTTGACTGGGAGGCCGGGGAGCTGTTTTTT. The encoded protein is CASSFDWEAGELFF.

This rearrangement joins TRBV5-6 to TRBJ2-5; D possibly corresponds to TRBD1 (5 bases). The CDR3 covers 16 residues. V lost 4 bases and J 2 bases, leaving 18 bases between the germline ends. The V gene's germline CDR1 is SGHDT and CDR2 YYEEEE. CDR3 sequence (DNA): TGTGCCAGCAGCCCAACGACCGTGCAGGGACAAGAGACCCAGTACTTC. This gives the protein CASSPTTVQGQETQYF.

The V call is TRBV5-1, the J call TRBJ2-1; TRBD2 agrees at 9 bases. V lost 9 bases and J lost 3; bases outside the gene matches: 7. The CDR3 runs to 14 residues. In germline, CDR1 is SGHRS, CDR2 YFSETQ. The CDR3 bases are TGCGCCACCCGGGGTAGCGGGAGCTACAATGAGCAGTTCTTC. Its translation: CATRGSGSYNEQFF.

A single count supports this clone. V gene TRBV7-2 combines with J gene TRBJ1-2; D perhaps matches TRBD1 (6 bases). This CDR3 is 14 amino acids long. V gave up 3 bases and J gave up 8 bases, with 16 bases separating them. The germline CDR1 and CDR2 sequences are SGHTA and FQGNSA. The CDR3, as DNA: TGTGCCAGCAGCTTGGCAGGGGTTGCAGGCGGCTACACCTTC. It codes for CASSLAGVAGGYTF.

The J gene is TRBJ2-7, the V gene TRBV5-5; 8 bases match TRBD2. Germline V lookup: CDR1 SGHKS, CDR2 YYEKEE (reference sequence). The CDR3 consists of 17 residues. The junction had 12 bases not matched to a gene; V was cut back by 0 bases and J by 4 bases. This CDR3 is CASSLGYGLAGTYEQYF. The CDR3 nucleotides are TGTGCCAGCAGCTTGGGGTATGGACTAGCAGGAACTTACGAGCAGTACTTC.

This chain uses TRBV7-7 with TRBJ2-5; D is perhaps TRBD1 (6 bases). The CDR3 is made up of 13 amino acids. Germline loops: CDR1 SSHAT, CDR2 FNYEAQ (reference sequence). This CDR3 reads CASAGAFQETQYF. CDR3 in DNA: TGTGCTAGCGCAGGGGCCTTTCAAGAGACCCAGTACTTC.

The gene calls are TRBV7-9 and TRBJ2-7, with D tentatively TRBD2 (5 bases). The CDR3 covers 16 residues. V was shortened by 6 bases and J by 1 base, with 19 bases between the two germline ends. Germline-derived CDR1 and CDR2 are SEHNR and FQNEAQ (reference sequence). The CDR3 DNA sequence: TGTGCCAGCAGTTCTCTACTAGTCAGTTCGTCCTACGAGCAGTACTTC. Protein product: CASSSLLVSSSYEQYF.

The rearrangement uses TRBV7-2 and TRBJ2-7, with 11 nucleotides matching TRBD2. This CDR3 contains 14 residues. V dropped 8 bases and J dropped 2; count of bases not matched to a gene: 5. Germline values: CDR1 SGHTA, CDR2 FQGNSA. The CDR3 protein is CASHLTSGTYEQYF. CDR3 nucleotides: TGTGCCAGCCATTTGACTAGCGGGACCTACGAGCAGTACTTC.

The chain uses TRBV19 and TRBJ2-3, with 8 bases aligning to TRBD1. There are 15 residues in the CDR3. In germline, CDR1 is LNHDA, CDR2 SQIVND (reference sequence). V was pared by 6 bases and J by 0 bases, with 5 bases of the junction left unmatched. CDR3 residues: CASSGTGYSTDTQYF. As DNA, the CDR3 is TGTGCCAGTAGCGGGACAGGTTATAGCACAGATACGCAGTATTTT.

V and J are TRBV5-1 and TRBJ1-2; unclear D gene. CDR3 length: 15 amino acids. Germline CDR1 is SGHRS and CDR2 is YFSETQ. V dropped 1 base and J dropped 3 bases, with 13 bases sitting between them. The CDR3 bases are TGCGCCAGCAGCTTGAGTTCAGCGGTTGACTATGGCTACACCTTC. Encoded protein: CASSLSSAVDYGYTF.

This chain joins TRBV27 and TRBJ1-2; the D gene is possibly TRBD1 (5 bases). The CDR3 is 14 residues long. Trimming left V 1 base short and J 4 bases short, with 10 bases between. Germline CDR1 MNHEY, CDR2 SMNVEV (reference sequence). This CDR3 is CASSLFGGGYGYTF. For the CDR3, the DNA is TGTGCCAGCAGTTTATTTGGGGGGGGCTATGGCTACACCTTC.

The CDR3, as DNA: TGTGCCATCAGTGAGAGAGGGCTGGGCGGGGCCAACGTCCTGACTTTC. This translates into CAISERGLGGANVLTF. This chain uses TRBV10-3 with TRBJ2-6; D may be TRBD2 (5 bases). This CDR3 spans 16 amino acids. The germline V and J ends were trimmed by 2 bases and 4 bases, with 12 bases remaining between them. CDR1 is ENHRY and CDR2 is SYGVKD in the germline V gene.

The V and J genes are TRBV5-4 and TRBJ2-1; tentatively, D is TRBD2 (7 bases). Germline assignment: CDR1 SGHNT and CDR2 YYREEE (reference sequence). Trimming shortened V by 0 bases and J by 5 bases, and 15 bases separated the two germline ends. There are 16 residues in the CDR3. CDR3 sequence: CASSLASRGGDNEQFF. In DNA form, the CDR3 reads TGTGCCAGCAGCTTGGCCTCGAGAGGGGGGGACAATGAGCAGTTCTTC.

V is TRBV6-5 and J is TRBJ1-1; no definite D call. Germline V gene data show CDR1 as MNHEY and CDR2 as SVGAGI. Trimming took off 2 bases at V and 3 bases at J, with 10 bases between the two ends. The length of the CDR3 is 14 residues. Written as DNA, the CDR3 is TGTGCCAGCAGTTACGAGTCCCCGGACACTGAAGCTTTCTTT. It codes for CASSYESPDTEAFF.

The chain employs TRBV6-5 and TRBJ2-7, with 13 bases that match TRBD2. Trimming cost V 5 bases and J 5 bases; bases outside gene matches: 6. The germline V gene has CDR1 MNHEY and CDR2 SVGAGI. The CDR3 runs to 15 residues. The CDR3 DNA is TGTGCCAGCAGTAGACTACTAGCGGGGGGGAACGAGCAGTACTTC. Translating gives CASSRLLAGGNEQYF.

This rearrangement joins TRBV25-1 to TRBJ2-1; D is unresolved. Germline V lookup: CDR1 MGHDK, CDR2 SYGVNS. Trimming left V 6 bases short and J 12 bases short, with 15 bases between. This CDR3 region has 12 residues. This CDR3 reads CASSIGGSAQFF. The CDR3 DNA is TGTGCCAGCAGCATTGGCGGCTCGGCGCAGTTCTTC.